The 16 T cell receptor beta chains below all came from one sample that was sequenced in a study of Ad26.COV2.S vaccination and SARS-CoV-2 variants listed by TCRdb under 2021. Receptor amplification or capture employed the immunoSEQ multiplex PCR assay. The clones in this table, taken by TCRdb from immuneACCESS, are in-frame only. Not every clone is retained; where verified, under half of the shortfall comes from an unresolved V gene, and the cause of the rest is unknown. The sample profile shows around 420,000 clones; 88% of them were found once. The ten largest clones add up to less than 4.5% of the sample. The treatment or condition label, read with the paper, signifies: 15 to 20 received Ad26.COV2.S at low or high dose, single or two shots; about 5 received placebo; per-sample allocation not given. Repertoires of vaccine and placebo recipients were sequenced from samples collected on day 63 after the first injection.

Sequencing was performed on peripheral blood, taken in a trial of Ad26.COV2.S vaccine versus placebo. The origin of the receptors is a person between 18 and 65 years old who received the Ad26.COV2.S COVID-19 vaccine or a placebo.

The rearrangement uses TRBV18 and TRBJ1-3, with TRBD1 matching over 10 bases. Germline loops: CDR1 KGHSH, CDR2 LQKENI. V was clipped by 3 bases and J by 4 bases; unmatched bases: 9. The CDR3 has 17 amino acids. The CDR3 loop is CASSPPGTGDLGNTIYF. DNA for the CDR3: TGTGCCAGCTCACCTCCCGGGACAGGGGATCTCGGAAACACCATATATTTT.

This clone has more than one count but fewer than ten. The J gene is TRBJ2-2, the V gene TRBV14; D perhaps matches TRBD2 (6 bases). Germline V gene lookup returns CDR1 SGHDN and CDR2 FVKESK. The CDR3 contains 16 residues. Between the trimmed V and J ends, which lost 4 bases and 7 bases, there was a span of 19 bases. The chain's CDR3 is CASSRFRGRRDGELFF. CDR3 in DNA: TGTGCCAGCAGCCGGTTTAGGGGTCGGAGGGACGGGGAGCTGTTTTTT.

This clone has a single count. The chain is built from TRBV28 and TRBJ1-5; tentatively, D is TRBD1 (6 bases). The CDR3 spans 15 residues. CDR1 and CDR2 from the germline V gene are MDHEN and SYDVKM. V was clipped by 6 bases and J by 2 bases, with 14 bases between them. The CDR3 DNA reads as TGTGCCAGCAGCAACAGGAGGGGGGGCAATCAGCCCCAGCATTTT. As protein: CASSNRRGGNQPQHF. The full variable domain, completed using reference TRBV28 and TRBJ1-5, is DVKVTQSSRYLVKRTGEKVFLECVQDMDHENMFWYRQDPGLGLRLIYFSYDVKMKEKGDIPEGYSVSREKKERFSLILESASTNQTSMYLCASSNRRGGNQPQHFGDGTRLSIL.

The chain links TRBV7-2 to TRBJ2-1; either TRBD1 or TRBD2 may fit D (5 bases each). CDR3 length: 16 amino acids. Germline lookup yields CDR1 SGHTA and CDR2 FQGNSA. The ends were cut back, 5 bases at V and 0 bases at J, with 14 bases in the middle. CDR3 bases: TGTGCCAGCAGCCCCGAGGGGCGTAGCTCCTACAATGAGCAGTTCTTC. Amino acid sequence: CASSPEGRSSYNEQFF. The variable domain in full, completed from reference TRBV7-2 and TRBJ2-1, reads GAGVSQSPSNKVTEKGKDVELRCDPISGHTALYWYRQSLGQGLEFLIYFQGNSAPDKSGLPSDRFSAERTGGSVSTLTIQRTQQEDSAVYLCASSPEGRSSYNEQFFGPGTRLTVL.

V is TRBV28 and J is TRBJ2-7, with D possibly matching TRBD1 (6 bases). The CDR3 extends over 13 amino acids. Between the trimmed V and J ends, which lost 5 bases and 6 bases, there was a span of 14 bases. CDR1 and CDR2 (germline): MDHEN, SYDVKM. The CDR3 DNA sequence: TGTGCCAGCAGTCCCCACAGGGCCGTCGAGCAGTACTTC. Protein sequence: CASSPHRAVEQYF.

In this sample, this clone turned up a few times. The DNA of the CDR3 is TGCGCCAGCAGTGAGCTCGGACTGGACTCACCCCTCCACTTT. This gives the protein CASSELGLDSPLHF. The chain employs TRBV10-1 and TRBJ1-6, with D uncertain. The CDR3 totals 14 residues. Germline V gene sequence: CDR1 WNHNN, CDR2 SYGVQD (reference sequence). The V and J ends lost 2 bases and 10 bases respectively, with 12 bases between them.

In its sample, this clone was seen once. V usage is TRBV10-3 and J usage is TRBJ1-1; D is perhaps TRBD1 (5 bases). The CDR3 totals 12 residues. Germline V lookup: CDR1 ENHRY, CDR2 SYGVKD. V shed 4 bases and J shed 5 bases, with 8 bases lying between them. This CDR3 is CAISAGETEAFF. The CDR3 DNA reads TGTGCCATCAGTGCGGGGGAAACTGAAGCTTTCTTT.

The chain carries TRBV5-4 and TRBJ1-1; a possible D gene is TRBD1 (5 bases). This CDR3 comprises 13 residues. V lost 4 bases to trimming and J lost 10 bases, with 17 bases between them. Germline values: CDR1 SGHNT, CDR2 YYREEE (reference sequence). CDR3 sequence reads: CASSDAGVVGAFF. The CDR3, as DNA: TGTGCCAGCAGCGACGCGGGGGTGGTTGGAGCTTTCTTT.

In its sample, this clone was seen a few times. The chain employs TRBV5-4 and TRBJ1-6, with D possibly matching TRBD1 (5 bases). V was shortened by 1 base and J by 7 bases, with 21 bases between the two germline ends. CDR3 size: 18 residues. In germline, CDR1 is SGHNT, CDR2 YYREEE (reference sequence). The DNA of the CDR3 is TGTGCCAGCAGCTTGTGGGGCCGGGGTACTGCTGGGAATTCACCCCTCCACTTT. Translation gives CASSLWGRGTAGNSPLHF.

The V gene is TRBV19, the J gene TRBJ1-1; possibly TRBD1 for D (6 bases). The V end was cut by 4 bases, the J end by 5 bases, with 17 bases between. CDR1 and CDR2 (germline): LNHDA, SQIVND (reference sequence). The CDR3 has 15 amino acids. This CDR3 reads CASSNLQGGITEAFF. The DNA for the CDR3 is TGTGCCAGTAGTAACCTACAGGGAGGGATTACTGAAGCTTTCTTT.

About this clone: The sample holds other DNA sequences that translate to the same CDR3. The gene calls are TRBV7-3 and TRBJ2-1, with D maybe TRBD1 (6 bases). Germline CDR1 reads SGHTA; CDR2 reads FQGTGA. The CDR3 sequence is 13 residues long. Trimming removed 2 bases from V and 7 bases from J, with 9 bases in between. CDR3 nucleotides: TGTGCCAGCAGCTTACTACAGGGTAATGAGCAGTTCTTC. It translates to CASSLLQGNEQFF.

CDR3 nucleotide sequence: TGTGCCAGCAGTCCCCGGGACAGCTCCTACAATGAGCAGTTCTTC. Translated, it gives CASSPRDSSYNEQFF. The J gene is TRBJ2-1, the V gene TRBV7-3; TRBD1 agrees at 7 bases. The trim removed 6 bases at V and 0 bases at J, leaving 5 bases unmatched. The CDR3 is made up of 15 amino acids. Germline V CDR1 and CDR2: SGHTA, FQGTGA.

The chain is built from TRBV18 and TRBJ2-3; D might be TRBD1 or TRBD2, each matching 5 bases. Germline CDR1 and CDR2: KGHSH and LQKENI. The CDR3 consists of 14 residues. Between the trimmed V and J ends, which lost 3 bases and 0 bases, there was a span of 7 bases. CDR3 loop: CASSPRGSTDTQYF. The CDR3 nucleotides are TGTGCCAGCTCACCGAGGGGAAGCACAGATACGCAGTATTTT.

This clone was counted a few times. DNA for the CDR3: TGTGCCAGCAGCTTAACAGGGGGCGCGAATTCACCCCTCCACTTT. It translates to CASSLTGGANSPLHF. This chain connects TRBV7-9 to TRBJ1-6; 9 bases are shared with TRBD1. Unmatched junction bases numbered 3, after V lost 2 bases and J lost 7 bases. The CDR3 is 15 residues long. The germline V gene encodes CDR1 SEHNR and CDR2 FQNEAQ (reference sequence).

This chain links TRBV10-3 with TRBJ1-6; D gene unclear. V gave up 6 bases and J gave up 5 bases, with 11 bases separating them. Looked up from germline, CDR1 is ENHRY and CDR2 is SYGVKD. The CDR3 spans 14 residues. The CDR3 nucleotides are TGTGCCATCAGAGCGGGGATCGATAATTCACCCCTCCACTTT. This gives the protein CAIRAGIDNSPLHF.

The rearrangement links TRBV7-9 to TRBJ2-1; unclear D gene. The CDR3 runs to 14 residues. Per germline, CDR1 SEHNR and CDR2 FQNEAQ (reference sequence). V lost 4 bases and J lost 6, with 13 bases in between. The CDR3 spells CASSWAARTNEQFF. CDR3 sequence (DNA): TGTGCCAGCAGCTGGGCGGCTAGGACCAATGAGCAGTTCTTC.